This T cell receptor beta chain was sequenced for a study of cytomegalovirus exposure and HLA in healthy donors. The study's findings and limits: An analysis done earlier found most TCR beta V segments productive about 87% or about 30% of the time.

As to this clone: Its matching antigen is unknown.

Primers for the PCR totalled 60 Vbeta and 13 Jbeta. Repertoires were generated with immunoSEQ multiplex PCR, while TCRdb's copy carries only in-frame clones and drops some. Of some 140,000 clones in the sample, roughly three quarters were seen once. Germline values: CDR1 SGHTA, CDR2 FQGNSA. The V and J ends lost 4 bases and 6 bases respectively, with 15 bases between them. There are 14 residues in the CDR3. The receptor's source is a female donor in good health and CMV-seronegative. The chain carries TRBV7-2 and TRBJ1-2; weak D call: TRBD1 (5 bases). Material for sequencing was PBMCs. CDR3 region: CASSSMEGGDGYTF. The CDR3 DNA follows: TGTGCCAGCAGCTCGATGGAGGGAGGGGATGGCTACACCTTC. Filled out from reference TRBV7-2 and TRBJ1-2, the complete variable domain reads GAGVSQSPSNKVTEKGKDVELRCDPISGHTALYWYRQSLGQGLEFLIYFQGNSAPDKSGLPSDRFSAERTGGSVSTLTIQRTQQEDSAVYLCASSSMEGGDGYTFGSGTRLTVV.